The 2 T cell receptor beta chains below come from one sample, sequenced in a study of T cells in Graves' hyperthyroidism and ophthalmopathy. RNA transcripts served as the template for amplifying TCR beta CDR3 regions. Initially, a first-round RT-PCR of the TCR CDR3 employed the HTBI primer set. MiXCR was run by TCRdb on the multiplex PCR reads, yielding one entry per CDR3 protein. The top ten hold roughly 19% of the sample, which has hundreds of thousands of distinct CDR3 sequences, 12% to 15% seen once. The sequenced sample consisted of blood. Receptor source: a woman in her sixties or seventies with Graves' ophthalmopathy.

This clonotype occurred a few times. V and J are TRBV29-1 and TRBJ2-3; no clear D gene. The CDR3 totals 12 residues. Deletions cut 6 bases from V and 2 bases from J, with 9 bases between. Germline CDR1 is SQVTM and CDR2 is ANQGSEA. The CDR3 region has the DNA TGCAGCGTCCGGCTGCCCACAGATACGCAGTATTTT. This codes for CSVRLPTDTQYF.

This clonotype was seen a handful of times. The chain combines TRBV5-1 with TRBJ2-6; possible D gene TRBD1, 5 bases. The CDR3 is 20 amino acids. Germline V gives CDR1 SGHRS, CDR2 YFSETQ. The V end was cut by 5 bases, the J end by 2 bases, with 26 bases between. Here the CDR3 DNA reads TGCGCCAGCAGGACCCAGCAGGGAAATATAAGAAACACTGGGGCCAACGTCCTGACTTTC. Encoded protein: CASRTQQGNIRNTGANVLTF.